The rows below give T cell receptor beta chains drawn from one sample of a study of blood T cell repertoires in COVID-19. Only in-frame clones appear in the TCRdb table, and some are missing; sequencing was by immunoSEQ multiplex PCR. Of more than 200,000 clones listed, around four fifths were seen once; the top ten hold roughly 8.8%. Sequenced material: peripheral blood. The receptor set was obtained from a woman in her forties or fifties with acute or convalescent COVID-19. The CDR3 runs from the conserved cysteine through the conserved F or W. The D gene is left open where the match is weak. Some rows mark clone size as missing; the rest say once, few, many or name a class of expanded clone.

d_call	clone_size	v_call	j_call	cdr3_aa	cdr3_nt
-	-	TRBV10-1	TRBJ2-3	CASSDSGIGDTDTQYF	TGCGCCAGCAGTGATTCGGGGATTGGGGACACAGATACGCAGTATTTT
-	-	TRBV11-2	TRBJ1-2	CASSLEGEGYTF	TGTGCCAGCAGCTTAGAAGGGGAAGGCTACACCTTC
TRBD2	-	TRBV2	TRBJ2-1	CASIQREVPLGEQFF	TGTGCCAGCATTCAGCGGGAGGTTCCTTTGGGTGAGCAGTTCTTC
TRBD1	-	TRBV5-4	TRBJ1-1	CASSLGGGRYTEAFF	TGTGCCAGCAGCTTGGGAGGGGGCCGATACACTGAAGCTTTCTTT
-	-	TRBV2	TRBJ1-2	CASSWTTLTGYTF	TGTGCCAGCAGTTGGACAACCCTCACTGGCTACACCTTC
TRBD1	few	TRBV5-1	TRBJ2-5	CASSSGGEETQYF	TGCGCCAGCAGCTCAGGGGGCGAAGAGACCCAGTACTTC
TRBD1	-	TRBV3-1/TRBV3-2	TRBJ1-1	CASSQDLRGLNTEAFF	TGTGCCAGCAGCCAAGACCTCAGGGGGCTGAACACTGAAGCTTTCTTT
TRBD1	few	TRBV19	TRBJ1-2	CASSIGSQGALFGYTF	TGTGCCAGTAGTATAGGAAGCCAGGGGGCCTTGTTTGGCTACACCTTC
TRBD2	once	TRBV23-1	TRBJ2-7	CASSQFKREGLDEQYF	TGCGCCAGCAGTCAATTTAAGCGGGAGGGCCTCGACGAGCAGTACTTC
-	-	TRBV5-1	TRBJ1-6	CASSLLERDNSPLHF	TGCGCCAGCAGCTTGCTGGAGAGGGATAATTCACCCCTCCACTTT
TRBD2	-	TRBV6-5	TRBJ2-7	CASRSSGISYEQYF	TGTGCCAGCAGGTCTAGCGGGATCTCCTACGAGCAGTACTTC
-	few	TRBV5-5	TRBJ2-1	CASSLRASGFYNEQFF	TGTGCCAGCAGCTTGCGTGCCAGCGGGTTCTACAATGAGCAGTTCTTC
TRBD1	-	TRBV28	TRBJ1-1	CASSFRDRASAEAFF	TGTGCCAGCAGTTTTCGAGACAGGGCTTCCGCTGAAGCTTTCTTT
-	-	TRBV9	TRBJ2-5	CASSAGNQETQYF	TGTGCCAGCAGCGCAGGGAACCAAGAGACCCAGTACTTC
TRBD1	-	TRBV2	TRBJ2-6	CASTTHMTGTLSGANVLTF	TGTGCCAGCACCACCCACATGACAGGGACACTCTCTGGGGCCAACGTCCTGACTTTC
TRBD1	-	TRBV7-9	TRBJ2-2	CASSLLDRGYTGELFF	TGTGCCAGCAGCCTCTTGGACAGGGGTTACACCGGGGAGCTGTTTTTT
-	-	TRBV9	TRBJ2-7	CASSFGGATYEQYF	TGTGCCAGCAGTTTCGGAGGGGCCACCTACGAGCAGTACTTC
TRBD1	-	TRBV6-6	TRBJ1-4	CASSRDREDLANEKLFF	TGTGCCAGCAGTCGAGACAGGGAGGATTTGGCTAATGAAAAACTGTTTTTT
TRBD1	-	TRBV5-5	TRBJ2-7	CASSPQGEYEQYF	TGTGCCAGCAGCCCACAGGGGGAATACGAGCAGTACTTC